A selection of T cell receptor beta chains follows, all from one sample in a study of T cells after yellow fever vaccination. A single record per CDR3 protein comes from TCRdb applying MiXCR to the 5' RACE reads. The top ten clones hold roughly 18% of a sample with more than 350,000 distinct CDR3 sequences, about 9.9% of them seen once. Source: PBMCs, taken on the day of the first yellow fever vaccination. The origin of the receptors is a young man who received the YFV17D yellow fever vaccine. Both conserved end residues are part of each CDR3. Fields, in order: D gene, J gene, clone size, CDR3 length, V gene, CDR3 protein, CDR3 DNA. D genes are given only for firm matches. Not every row has a clone size; where given, it reads once, few, many or a size class.

NA,TRBJ2-5,NA,15,TRBV7-2,CASSPGTQYQETQYF,TGTGCCAGCAGCCCAGGTACTCAGTACCAAGAGACCCAGTACTTC
NA,TRBJ1-3,NA,16,TRBV9,CASNAGQDLSGNTIYF,TGTGCCAGCAACGCGGGGCAGGACCTATCTGGAAACACCATATATTTT
NA,TRBJ2-3,NA,14,TRBV7-8,CASSLVGRGDTQYF,TGTGCCAGCAGCTTAGTTGGCAGAGGAGATACGCAGTATTTT
TRBD1,TRBJ2-2,few,14,TRBV27,CASRTGLHPGELFF,TGTGCCAGCAGGACAGGGTTGCATCCCGGGGAGCTGTTTTTT
NA,TRBJ2-7,few,13,TRBV5-1,CASNREPGLKQYF,TGCGCCAGCAACCGAGAACCGGGACTTAAGCAGTACTTC
TRBD1,TRBJ2-4,many,17,TRBV12-3/TRBV12-4,CASSPDGQGLAKNIQYF,TGTGCCAGCAGTCCGGACGGACAGGGGTTAGCCAAAAACATTCAGTACTTC
NA,TRBJ1-1,NA,12,TRBV6-2/TRBV6-3,CASKWANTEAFF,TGTGCCAGCAAGTGGGCGAACACTGAAGCTTTCTTT
TRBD1,TRBJ1-2,many,13,TRBV6-2/TRBV6-3,CATLRQGSYGYTF,TGTGCCACCCTAAGACAGGGGAGCTATGGCTACACCTTC
NA,TRBJ2-3,many,13,TRBV5-4,CASSGRDPDTQYF,TGTGCCAGCAGCGGCCGGGACCCAGATACGCAGTATTTT
NA,TRBJ1-5,few,15,TRBV5-5,CASSLGLGAGQPQHF,TGTGCCAGCAGCTTGGGGTTAGGTGCGGGTCAGCCCCAGCATTTT
TRBD1,TRBJ1-5,NA,16,TRBV9,CASSATADRVNQPQHF,TGTGCCAGCAGCGCCACCGCCGACAGGGTTAATCAGCCCCAGCATTTT
NA,TRBJ1-5,NA,15,TRBV2,CASRKGEGLNQPQHF,TGTGCCAGCAGGAAGGGGGAGGGCCTCAATCAGCCCCAGCATTTT
TRBD2,TRBJ2-7,NA,15,TRBV28,CASLEAGGRPTEQYF,TGTGCCAGCCTCGAAGCGGGGGGACGGCCTACGGAGCAGTACTTC
TRBD2,TRBJ2-2,many,16,TRBV5-1,CASSPHASGAGGELFF,TGCGCCAGCAGCCCCCATGCTAGCGGGGCCGGCGGGGAGCTGTTTTTT
TRBD2,TRBJ2-5,many,16,TRBV5-1,CASSLLASGGQETQYF,TGCGCCAGCAGCTTGTTGGCTAGCGGGGGCCAAGAGACCCAGTACTTC
NA,TRBJ1-2,NA,13,TRBV12-3/TRBV12-4,CASFWGGLYGYTF,TGTGCCAGTTTTTGGGGGGGCCTCTATGGCTACACCTTC
TRBD1,TRBJ1-6,NA,14,TRBV3-1,CASSQEETGKFVHF,TGTGCCAGCAGCCAAGAAGAGACAGGGAAATTCGTCCACTTT
NA,TRBJ2-7,few,14,TRBV12-3/TRBV12-4,CASTPPGSRYEQYF,TGTGCCAGCACTCCTCCAGGGTCGCGGTACGAGCAGTACTTC
NA,TRBJ2-2,NA,16,TRBV13,CASSSKRTVNTGELFF,TGTGCCAGCAGCTCGAAAAGGACAGTTAACACCGGGGAGCTGTTTTTT
NA,TRBJ1-1,NA,14,TRBV7-8,CASSSVDGANEAFF,TGTGCCAGCAGCTCGGTAGACGGTGCTAACGAAGCTTTCTTT
NA,TRBJ1-3,many,15,TRBV15,CATSRVFGEGNTIYF,TGTGCCACCAGCAGAGTTTTCGGGGAAGGAAACACCATATATTTT
TRBD1,TRBJ2-7,few,15,TRBV18,CASSPPWTGRYEQYF,TGTGCCAGCTCACCACCGTGGACAGGTCGTTACGAGCAGTACTTC
NA,TRBJ1-1,few,15,TRBV12-3/TRBV12-4,CASSWAEAGKTEAFF,TGTGCCAGCAGTTGGGCGGAGGCAGGGAAAACTGAAGCTTTCTTT
TRBD2,TRBJ2-1,many,16,TRBV6-2/TRBV6-3,CASSYLRGDSYNEQFF,TGTGCCAGCAGTTACTTGCGGGGGGACTCCTACAATGAGCAGTTCTTC
NA,TRBJ2-4,few,14,TRBV2,CASTIPAGKQGQYF,TGTGCCAGCACCATCCCCGCGGGGAAGCAGGGTCAGTACTTC
TRBD1,TRBJ1-1,few,19,TRBV4-1,CASSRGHYGTGERWTEAFF,TGCGCCAGCAGCCGAGGACACTACGGGACAGGGGAAAGATGGACTGAAGCTTTCTTT
TRBD1,TRBJ2-2,NA,14,TRBV6-5,CASSWGQMGRELFF,TGTGCCAGCAGTTGGGGACAGATGGGCCGGGAGCTGTTTTTT
NA,TRBJ2-3,NA,14,TRBV5-1,CASSAVRGRYTQYF,TGCGCCAGCAGCGCCGTGCGGGGCCGGTATACGCAGTATTTT
NA,TRBJ2-3,many,14,TRBV7-2,CASRPAFGTDTQYF,TGTGCCAGCCGCCCGGCATTCGGCACAGATACGCAGTATTTT
TRBD1,TRBJ1-1,NA,15,TRBV12-3/TRBV12-4,CASSPGQGVDTEAFF,TGTGCCAGCAGTCCGGGACAGGGGGTCGACACTGAAGCTTTCTTT
NA,TRBJ2-5,few,13,TRBV7-9,CASSFALLETQYF,TGTGCCAGCAGCTTCGCTCTCCTAGAGACCCAGTACTTC
NA,TRBJ1-1,few,16,TRBV12-3/TRBV12-4,CASRPRDGTMNTEAFF,TGTGCCAGCAGGCCTCGGGACGGAACAATGAACACTGAAGCTTTCTTT
TRBD2,TRBJ2-1,NA,17,TRBV28,CASSRTSGGLLGGEQFF,TGTGCCAGCAGCCGTACTAGCGGGGGGCTTCTCGGGGGTGAGCAGTTCTTC
NA,TRBJ2-3,NA,16,TRBV5-1,CASSPTTGGSTDTQYF,TGCGCCAGCAGCCCGACTACCGGAGGTAGCACAGATACGCAGTATTTT
NA,TRBJ1-5,many,14,TRBV7-2,CASSFATENQPQHF,TGTGCCAGCAGCTTCGCGACAGAAAATCAGCCCCAGCATTTT
TRBD2,TRBJ2-5,NA,15,TRBV20-1,CSAETSGGPGQTQYF,TGCAGTGCCGAGACTAGCGGGGGGCCCGGGCAGACCCAGTACTTC
NA,TRBJ2-1,NA,13,TRBV5-1,CASSLEASHVQFF,TGCGCCAGCAGCTTGGAAGCTAGCCATGTGCAGTTCTTC
NA,TRBJ1-2,many,11,TRBV15,CATSSDYGYTF,TGTGCCACCAGCAGCGACTATGGCTACACCTTC
NA,TRBJ2-3,NA,14,TRBV7-9,CASDSGTSADTQYF,TGTGCCAGCGATTCTGGGACCTCGGCAGATACGCAGTATTTT
NA,TRBJ1-5,few,17,TRBV28,CASSLLQGSRSNQPQHF,TGTGCCAGCAGTTTATTGCAGGGGAGTAGGAGCAATCAGCCCCAGCATTTT
TRBD2,TRBJ2-5,NA,16,TRBV7-9,CASSSLGLAGGETQYF,TGTGCCAGCAGCTCTCTGGGACTAGCGGGGGGAGAGACCCAGTACTTC
TRBD1,TRBJ2-7,NA,14,TRBV7-3,CASSYQGAAGEQYF,TGTGCCAGCAGCTATCAGGGGGCCGCGGGCGAGCAGTACTTC
TRBD1,TRBJ2-7,NA,15,TRBV5-1,CASSGDRGAAYEQYF,TGCGCCAGCAGCGGGGACAGGGGAGCTGCCTACGAGCAGTACTTC
TRBD2,TRBJ2-1,few,12,TRBV7-2,CASSHGTSLGFF,TGTGCCAGCAGTCACGGGACTAGCCTGGGGTTCTTC
NA,TRBJ2-5,few,14,TRBV10-3,CAIMVGGSAETQYF,TGTGCCATCATGGTGGGAGGTTCCGCAGAGACCCAGTACTTC
TRBD1,TRBJ1-5,NA,15,TRBV5-5,CASSLSGQNNQPQHF,TGTGCCAGCAGCTTATCGGGACAGAACAATCAGCCCCAGCATTTT
NA,TRBJ2-6,few,16,TRBV10-3,CAISDPPLARANVLTF,TGTGCCATCAGTGACCCCCCCCTAGCGAGGGCCAACGTCCTGACTTTC
TRBD1,TRBJ1-6,NA,15,TRBV28,CASSPPKGAHSPLHF,TGTGCCAGCAGTCCCCCAAAGGGGGCCCATTCACCCCTCCACTTT
NA,TRBJ2-3,few,17,TRBV5-4,CASSPSIAGAERDTQYF,TGTGCCAGCAGCCCCTCCATAGCCGGGGCCGAAAGAGATACGCAGTATTTT
NA,TRBJ2-7,NA,14,TRBV7-2,CASSLGGGAGEQYF,TGTGCCAGCAGCTTAGGTGGGGGGGCGGGGGAGCAGTACTTC
NA,TRBJ1-6,NA,14,TRBV7-2,CASSPAGRGIPNHF,TGTGCCAGCAGCCCCGCGGGGCGGGGGATCCCGAACCACTTT
TRBD1,TRBJ1-5,many,16,TRBV4-3,CASSQNGEGASQPQHF,TGCGCCAGCAGCCAAAATGGTGAGGGGGCGAGTCAGCCCCAGCATTTT